The clone carrying this TCR beta chain was counted between two and nine times. Its specificity is unknown. This sample is drawn from a study of naive and memory T cell subsets. Overall study results and limits: Especially in CD8 cells, naive repertoires contained a few larger clonotypes, possibly CD45RA-re-expressing memory cells. Diversity fell and Gini index rose from naive through CM, EM, EMRA.

V lost 7 bases and J 6 bases, leaving 22 bases between the germline ends. The CDR3 is 16 amino acids. An equimolar mix of two oligonucleotides served as the beta constant-region primer for TRBC1 and TRBC2. Four rounds of PCR amplified the ligated cDNA using nested alpha and beta constant-region primers plus SP2. TCRdb re-analysed the UMI-ligation and nested PCR reads in MiXCR, keeping a single row per CDR3 protein. The table has roughly 140,000 distinct CDR3 sequences, approximately 20% seen once. The specimen sequenced was naive CD8+ T cells from blood. The receptor comes from a human donor in good health. The chain employs TRBV12-3 or TRBV12-4 and TRBJ2-1; D ambiguous. CDR3 amino acids: CASMRDMEGRGNEQFF. Here the CDR3 DNA reads TGTGCCAGCATGCGTGACATGGAAGGGCGTGGCAATGAGCAGTTCTTC.